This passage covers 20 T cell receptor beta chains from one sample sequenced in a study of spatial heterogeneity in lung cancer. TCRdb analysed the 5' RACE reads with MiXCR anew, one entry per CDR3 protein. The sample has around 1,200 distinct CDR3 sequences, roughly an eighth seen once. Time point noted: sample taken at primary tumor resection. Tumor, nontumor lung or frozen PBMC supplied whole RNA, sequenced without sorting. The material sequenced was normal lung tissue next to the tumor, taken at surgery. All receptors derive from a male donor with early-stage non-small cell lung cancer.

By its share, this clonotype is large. The CDR3, as DNA: TGCGCCAGCCGGATGGGGGCAGAGACCCAGTACTTC. Its protein product is CASRMGAETQYF. V gene TRBV5-1 combines with J gene TRBJ2-5, with D possibly TRBD1 on 6 matching bases. The CDR3 runs 12 residues. Between the trimmed V and J ends, which lost 7 bases and 4 bases, there was a span of 11 bases. Germline V gene data show CDR1 as SGHRS and CDR2 as YFSETQ. Filled out from reference TRBV5-1 and TRBJ2-5, the complete variable domain reads KAGVTQTPRYLIKTRGQQVTLSCSPISGHRSVSWYQQTPGQGLQFLFEYFSETQRNKGNFPGRFSGRQFSNSRSEMNVSTLELGDSALYLCASRMGAETQYFGPGTRLLVL.

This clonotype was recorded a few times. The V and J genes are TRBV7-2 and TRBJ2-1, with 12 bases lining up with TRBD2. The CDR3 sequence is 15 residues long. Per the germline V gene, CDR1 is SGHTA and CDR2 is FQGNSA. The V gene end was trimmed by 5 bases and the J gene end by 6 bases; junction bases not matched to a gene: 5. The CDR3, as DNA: TGTGCCAGCAGCCCTACTAGCGGGGGGATCAATGAGCAGTTCTTC. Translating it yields CASSPTSGGINEQFF.

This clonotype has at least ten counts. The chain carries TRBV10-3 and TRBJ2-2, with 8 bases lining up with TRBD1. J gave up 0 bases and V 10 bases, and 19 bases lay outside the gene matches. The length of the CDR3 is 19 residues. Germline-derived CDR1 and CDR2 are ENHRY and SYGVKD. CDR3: CATALPGGPTGPNTGELFF. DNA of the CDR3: TGTGCCACGGCCCTCCCAGGGGGCCCCACTGGTCCGAACACCGGGGAGCTGTTTTTT.

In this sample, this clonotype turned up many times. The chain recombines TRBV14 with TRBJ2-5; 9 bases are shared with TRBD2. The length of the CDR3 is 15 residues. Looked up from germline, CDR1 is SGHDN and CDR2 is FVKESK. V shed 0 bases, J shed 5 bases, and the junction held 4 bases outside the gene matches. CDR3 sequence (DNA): TGTGCCAGCAGCCAAGATGGGCGGGAGGGTGAGACCCAGTACTTC. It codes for CASSQDGREGETQYF.

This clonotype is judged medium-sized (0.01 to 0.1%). The CDR3 loop reads CAISESTDQETQYF. Here the CDR3 DNA reads TGTGCCATCAGTGAGTCGACAGATCAAGAGACCCAGTACTTC. The chain couples TRBV10-3 to TRBJ2-5; D is possibly TRBD1 (5 bases). Germline lookup yields CDR1 ENHRY and CDR2 SYGVKD. Trimming cost V 0 bases and J 2 bases, with 7 bases left between them. The CDR3 consists of 14 residues.

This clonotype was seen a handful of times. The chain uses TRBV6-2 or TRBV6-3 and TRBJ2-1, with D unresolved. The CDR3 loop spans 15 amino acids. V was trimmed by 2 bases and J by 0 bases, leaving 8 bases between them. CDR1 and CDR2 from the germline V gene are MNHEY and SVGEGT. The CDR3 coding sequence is TGTGCCAGCAGTTACGTCCATAGCTCCTACAATGAGCAGTTCTTC. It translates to CASSYVHSSYNEQFF.

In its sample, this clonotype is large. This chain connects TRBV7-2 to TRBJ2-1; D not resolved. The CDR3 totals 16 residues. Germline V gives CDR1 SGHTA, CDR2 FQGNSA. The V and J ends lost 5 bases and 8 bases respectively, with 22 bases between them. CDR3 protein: CASSPEGRRYIDEQFF. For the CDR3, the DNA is TGTGCCAGCAGCCCCGAAGGTCGCAGGTATATCGATGAGCAGTTCTTC.

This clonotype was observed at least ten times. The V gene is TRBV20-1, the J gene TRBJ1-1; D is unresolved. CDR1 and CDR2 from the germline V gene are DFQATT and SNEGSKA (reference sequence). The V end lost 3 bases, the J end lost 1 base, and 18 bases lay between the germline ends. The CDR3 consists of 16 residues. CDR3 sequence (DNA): TGCAGTGCTAGCCGCCAGGCCCTAACGGCGAACACTGAAGCTTTCTTT. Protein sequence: CSASRQALTANTEAFF.

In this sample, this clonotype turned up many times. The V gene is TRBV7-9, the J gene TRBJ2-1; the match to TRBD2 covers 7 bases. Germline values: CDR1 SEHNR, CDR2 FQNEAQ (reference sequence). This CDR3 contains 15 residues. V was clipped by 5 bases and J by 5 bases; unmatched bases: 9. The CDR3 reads CASSEGPGRNNEQFF. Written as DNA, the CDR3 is TGTGCCAGCAGCGAAGGGCCCGGGAGGAACAATGAGCAGTTCTTC.

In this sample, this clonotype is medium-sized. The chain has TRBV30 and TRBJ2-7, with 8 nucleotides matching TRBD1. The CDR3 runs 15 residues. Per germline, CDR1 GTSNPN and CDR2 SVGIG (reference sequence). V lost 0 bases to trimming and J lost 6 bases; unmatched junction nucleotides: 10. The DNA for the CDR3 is TGTGCCTGGAGTGTGGCAGGGGGCGCCGGGCGCGAGCAGTACTTC. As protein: CAWSVAGGAGREQYF.

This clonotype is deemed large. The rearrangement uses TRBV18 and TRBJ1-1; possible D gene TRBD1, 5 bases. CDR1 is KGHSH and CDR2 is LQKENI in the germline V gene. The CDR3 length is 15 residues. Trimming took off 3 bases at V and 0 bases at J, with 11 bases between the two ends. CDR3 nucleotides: TGTGCCAGCTCACCCGGGAAGACAGTGAACACTGAAGCTTTCTTT. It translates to CASSPGKTVNTEAFF.

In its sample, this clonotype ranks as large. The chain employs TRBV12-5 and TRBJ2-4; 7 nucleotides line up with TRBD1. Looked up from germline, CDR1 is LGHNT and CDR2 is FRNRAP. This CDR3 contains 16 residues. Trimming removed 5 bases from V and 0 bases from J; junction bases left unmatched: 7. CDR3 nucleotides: TGTGCTAGTGGTCCCGACAGGGTTGGAGCCAAAAACATTCAGTACTTC. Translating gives CASGPDRVGAKNIQYF.

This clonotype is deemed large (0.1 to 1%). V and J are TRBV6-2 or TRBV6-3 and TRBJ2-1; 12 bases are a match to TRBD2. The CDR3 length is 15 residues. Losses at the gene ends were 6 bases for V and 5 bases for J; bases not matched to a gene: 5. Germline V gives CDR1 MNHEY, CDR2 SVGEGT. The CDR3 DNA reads TGTGCCAGCAGACTCCGACTAGCGGGGGACAATGAGCAGTTCTTC. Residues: CASRLRLAGDNEQFF.

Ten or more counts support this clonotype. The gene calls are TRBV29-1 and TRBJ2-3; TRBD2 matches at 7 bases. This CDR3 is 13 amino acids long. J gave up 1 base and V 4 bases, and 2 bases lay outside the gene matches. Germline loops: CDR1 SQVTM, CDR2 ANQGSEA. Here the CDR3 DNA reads TGCAGCGTTGCGGCGGGAGGCACAGATACGCAGTATTTT. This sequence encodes CSVAAGGTDTQYF.

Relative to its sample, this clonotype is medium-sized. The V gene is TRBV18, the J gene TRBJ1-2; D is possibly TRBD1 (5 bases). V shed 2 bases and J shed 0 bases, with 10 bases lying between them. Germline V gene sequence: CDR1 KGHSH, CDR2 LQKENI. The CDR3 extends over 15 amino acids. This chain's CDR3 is CASSPDSLSNYGYTF. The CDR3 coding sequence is TGTGCCAGCTCACCAGACAGCCTCTCTAACTATGGCTACACCTTC.

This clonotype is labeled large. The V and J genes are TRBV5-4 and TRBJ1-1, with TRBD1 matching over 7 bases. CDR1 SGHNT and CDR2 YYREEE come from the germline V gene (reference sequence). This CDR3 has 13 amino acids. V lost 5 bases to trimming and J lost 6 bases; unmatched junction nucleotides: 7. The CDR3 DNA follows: TGTGCCAGCAGTCGCGGGACAGACCCTGAAGCTTTCTTT. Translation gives CASSRGTDPEAFF.

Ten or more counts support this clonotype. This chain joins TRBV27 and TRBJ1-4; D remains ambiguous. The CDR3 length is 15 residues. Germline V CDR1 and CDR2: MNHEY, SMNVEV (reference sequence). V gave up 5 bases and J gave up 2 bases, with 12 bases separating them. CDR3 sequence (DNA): TGTGCCAGCAGTCCTGGAGGGTTCACTAATGAAAAACTGTTTTTT. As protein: CASSPGGFTNEKLFF.

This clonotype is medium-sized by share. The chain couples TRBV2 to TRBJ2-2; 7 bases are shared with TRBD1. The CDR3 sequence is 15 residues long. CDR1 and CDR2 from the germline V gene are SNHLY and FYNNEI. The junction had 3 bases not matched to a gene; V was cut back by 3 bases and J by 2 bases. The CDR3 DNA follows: TGTGCCAGCAGTGAGGACAGGACAAACACCGGGGAGCTGTTTTTT. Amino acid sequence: CASSEDRTNTGELFF.

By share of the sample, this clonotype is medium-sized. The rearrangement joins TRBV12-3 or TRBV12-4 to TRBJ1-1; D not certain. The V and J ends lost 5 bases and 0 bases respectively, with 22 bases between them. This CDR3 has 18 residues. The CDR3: CASSPRGRQTTLNTEAFF. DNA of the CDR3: TGTGCCAGCAGTCCCCGTGGCAGGCAAACGACTTTGAACACTGAAGCTTTCTTT.

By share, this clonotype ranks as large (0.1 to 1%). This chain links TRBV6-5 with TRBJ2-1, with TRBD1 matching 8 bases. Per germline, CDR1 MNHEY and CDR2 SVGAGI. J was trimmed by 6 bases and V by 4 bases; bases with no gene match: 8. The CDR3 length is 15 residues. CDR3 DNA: TGTGCCAGCAGTTTGTCGGCAGGGGGCTTCAATGAGCAGTTCTTC. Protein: CASSLSAGGFNEQFF.